This T cell receptor (beta chain) stems from a study of cytomegalovirus exposure and HLA in healthy donors. This PCR relied on a set of 60 Vbeta primers and 13 Jbeta primers. Repertoires were generated with immunoSEQ multiplex PCR, while TCRdb's copy carries only in-frame clones and drops some. The table lists 140,000 to 150,000 clones, around three fifths of them singletons. For this clone: What it binds is unknown.

Study outcomes and limitations: Among the CMV-associated chains, a few were confirmed in vitro as specific for CMV antigens.

Germline-derived CDR1 and CDR2 are MNHEY and SVGAGI. CDR3 size: 15 residues. V shed 4 bases, J shed 4 bases, and the junction held 7 bases outside the gene matches. The sequenced material came from PBMCs. This TCR derives from a male donor in good health and CMV-seronegative. V is TRBV6-5 and J is TRBJ2-3; 8 bases are shared with TRBD1. The CDR3 sequence is CASSSPRTGSDTQYF. Here the CDR3 DNA reads TGTGCCAGCAGTTCACCTCGGACAGGGTCAGATACGCAGTATTTT.